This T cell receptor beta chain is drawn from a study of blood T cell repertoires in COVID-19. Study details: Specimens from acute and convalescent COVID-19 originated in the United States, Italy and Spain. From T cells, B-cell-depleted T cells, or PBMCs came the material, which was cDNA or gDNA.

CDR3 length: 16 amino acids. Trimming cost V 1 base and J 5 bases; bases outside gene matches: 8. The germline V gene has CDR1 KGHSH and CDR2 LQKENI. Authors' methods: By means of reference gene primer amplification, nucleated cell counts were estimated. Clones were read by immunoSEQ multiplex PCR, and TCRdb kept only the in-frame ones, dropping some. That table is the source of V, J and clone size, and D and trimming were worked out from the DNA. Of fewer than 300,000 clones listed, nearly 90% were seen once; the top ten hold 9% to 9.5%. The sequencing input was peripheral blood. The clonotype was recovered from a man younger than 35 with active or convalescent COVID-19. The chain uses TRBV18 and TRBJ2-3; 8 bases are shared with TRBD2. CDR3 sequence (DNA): TGTGCCAGCTCACCACGCGAGCGGGAGAAGGAAGATACGCAGTATTTT. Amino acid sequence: CASSPREREKEDTQYF.